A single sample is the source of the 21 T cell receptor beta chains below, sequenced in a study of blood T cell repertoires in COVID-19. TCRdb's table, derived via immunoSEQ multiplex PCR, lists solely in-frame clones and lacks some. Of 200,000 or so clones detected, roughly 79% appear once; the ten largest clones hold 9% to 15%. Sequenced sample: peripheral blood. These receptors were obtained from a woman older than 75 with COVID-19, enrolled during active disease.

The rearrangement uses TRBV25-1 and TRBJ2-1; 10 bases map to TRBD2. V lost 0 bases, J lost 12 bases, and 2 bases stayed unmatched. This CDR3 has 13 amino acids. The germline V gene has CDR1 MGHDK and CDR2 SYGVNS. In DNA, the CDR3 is TGTGCCAGCAGTGAATATAGACTAGCGGGGCAGTTCTTC. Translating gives CASSEYRLAGQFF.

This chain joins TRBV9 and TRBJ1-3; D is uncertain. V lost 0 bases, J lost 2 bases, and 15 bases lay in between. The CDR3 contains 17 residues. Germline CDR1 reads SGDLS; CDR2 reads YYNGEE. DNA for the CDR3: TGTGCCAGCAGCGTAGTCTCTGCAGGAGGGCCTGGAAACACCATATATTTT. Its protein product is CASSVVSAGGPGNTIYF.

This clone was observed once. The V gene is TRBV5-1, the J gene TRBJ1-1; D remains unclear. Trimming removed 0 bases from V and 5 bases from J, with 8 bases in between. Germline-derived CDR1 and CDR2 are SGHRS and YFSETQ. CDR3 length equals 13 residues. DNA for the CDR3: TGCGCCAGCAGCTTGGGCGGTCGGACTGAAGCTTTCTTT. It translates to CASSLGGRTEAFF.

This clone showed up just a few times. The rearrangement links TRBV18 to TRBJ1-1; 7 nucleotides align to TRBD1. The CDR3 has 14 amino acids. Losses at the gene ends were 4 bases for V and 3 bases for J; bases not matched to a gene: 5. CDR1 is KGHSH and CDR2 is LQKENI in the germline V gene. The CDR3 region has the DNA TGTGCCAGCTCACGACAGGGAGAGTACACTGAAGCTTTCTTT. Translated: CASSRQGEYTEAFF.

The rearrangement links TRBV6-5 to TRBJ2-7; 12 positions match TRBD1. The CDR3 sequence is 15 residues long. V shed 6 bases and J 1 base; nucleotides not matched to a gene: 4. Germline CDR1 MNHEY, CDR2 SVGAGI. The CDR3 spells CASRGQGAKSYEQYF. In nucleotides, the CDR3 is TGTGCCAGCAGGGGACAGGGGGCAAAGTCCTACGAGCAGTACTTC.

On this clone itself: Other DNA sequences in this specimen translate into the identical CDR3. This chain's CDR3 is CASSLGADYGYTF. The CDR3 nucleotides are TGTGCCAGCAGCCTGGGGGCAGACTATGGCTACACCTTC. The J gene is TRBJ1-2, the V gene TRBV12-3 or TRBV12-4, with a tentative D call TRBD1 (6 bases). V lost 6 bases and J 3 bases, leaving 11 bases between the germline ends. There are 13 residues in the CDR3.

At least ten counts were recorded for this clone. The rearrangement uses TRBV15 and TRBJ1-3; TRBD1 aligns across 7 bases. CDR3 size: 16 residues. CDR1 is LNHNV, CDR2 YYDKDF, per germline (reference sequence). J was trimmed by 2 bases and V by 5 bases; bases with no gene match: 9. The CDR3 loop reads CATSRRGQGAGNTIYF. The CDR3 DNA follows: TGTGCCACCAGCCGCCGTGGCCAGGGGGCTGGAAACACCATATATTTT.

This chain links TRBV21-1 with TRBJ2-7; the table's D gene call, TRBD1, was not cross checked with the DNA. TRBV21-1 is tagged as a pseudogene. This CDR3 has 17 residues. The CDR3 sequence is CASSKSARGLPPYEQYF. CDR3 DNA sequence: TGTGCCAGCAGCAAATCAGCCAGGGGGTTGCCACCCTACGAGCAGTACTTC.

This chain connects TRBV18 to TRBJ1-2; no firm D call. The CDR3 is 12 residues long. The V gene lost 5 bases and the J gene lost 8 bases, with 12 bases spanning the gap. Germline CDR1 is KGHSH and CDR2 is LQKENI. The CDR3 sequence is CASSAGPGGYTF. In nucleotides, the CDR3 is TGTGCCAGCTCAGCAGGCCCGGGGGGCTACACCTTC. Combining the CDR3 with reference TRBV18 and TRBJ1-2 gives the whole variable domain NAGVMQNPRHLVRRRGQEARLRCSPMKGHSHVYWYRQLPEEGLKFMVYLQKENIIDESGMPKERFSAEFPKEGPSILRIQQVVRGDSAAYFCASSAGPGGYTFGSGTRLTVV.

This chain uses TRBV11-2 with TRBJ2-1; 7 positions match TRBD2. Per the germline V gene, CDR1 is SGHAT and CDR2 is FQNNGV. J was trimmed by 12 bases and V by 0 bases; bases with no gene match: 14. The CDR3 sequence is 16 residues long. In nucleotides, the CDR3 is TGTGCCAGCAGCTTAGACGGCGGGAGCCCCCCCGGTGGGCAGTTCTTC. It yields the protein CASSLDGGSPPGGQFF.

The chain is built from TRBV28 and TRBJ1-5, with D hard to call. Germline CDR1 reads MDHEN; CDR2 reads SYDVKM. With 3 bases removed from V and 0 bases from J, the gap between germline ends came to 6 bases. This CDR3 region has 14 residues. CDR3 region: CASSFQISNQPQHF. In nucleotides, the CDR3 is TGTGCCAGCAGTTTTCAGATTAGCAATCAGCCCCAGCATTTT.

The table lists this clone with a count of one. The CDR3 bases are TGTGCCTGGATCGGACAGGGGGGATATGGCTACACCTTC. It codes for CAWIGQGGYGYTF. V gene TRBV30 combines with J gene TRBJ1-2; 10 nucleotides agree with TRBD1. The CDR3 is made up of 13 amino acids. Losses at the gene ends were 4 bases for V and 5 bases for J; bases not matched to a gene: 4. The germline gives CDR1 GTSNPN, CDR2 SVGIG (reference sequence).

The CDR3: CASSIVQGKAFF. CDR3 bases: TGTGCCAGTAGTATAGTACAGGGGAAGGCTTTCTTT. The chain uses TRBV19 and TRBJ1-1; TRBD1 matches at 7 bases. In germline, CDR1 is LNHDA, CDR2 SQIVND (reference sequence). Trimming cost V 1 base and J 11 bases; bases outside gene matches: 4. This CDR3 spans 12 amino acids.

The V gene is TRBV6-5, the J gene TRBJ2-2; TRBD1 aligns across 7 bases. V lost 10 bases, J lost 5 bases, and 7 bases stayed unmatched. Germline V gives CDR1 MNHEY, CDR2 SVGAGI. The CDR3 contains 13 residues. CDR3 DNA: TGTGCCACCTCGGGACAGATTACCGGGGAGCTGTTTTTT. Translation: CATSGQITGELFF.

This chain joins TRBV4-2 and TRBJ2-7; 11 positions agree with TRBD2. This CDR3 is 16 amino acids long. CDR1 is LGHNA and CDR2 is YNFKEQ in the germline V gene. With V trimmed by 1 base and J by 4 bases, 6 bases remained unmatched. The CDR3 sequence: CASSQVLAGGRYEQYF. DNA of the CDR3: TGTGCCAGCAGCCAAGTTCTAGCGGGAGGACGATACGAGCAGTACTTC.

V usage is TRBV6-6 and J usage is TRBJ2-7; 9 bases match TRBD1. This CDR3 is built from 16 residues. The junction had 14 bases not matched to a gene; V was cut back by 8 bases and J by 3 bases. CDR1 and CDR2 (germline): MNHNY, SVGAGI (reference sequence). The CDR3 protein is CASRNSMGQGNYEQYF. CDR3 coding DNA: TGTGCCAGCCGAAATTCGATGGGACAGGGCAACTACGAGCAGTACTTC.

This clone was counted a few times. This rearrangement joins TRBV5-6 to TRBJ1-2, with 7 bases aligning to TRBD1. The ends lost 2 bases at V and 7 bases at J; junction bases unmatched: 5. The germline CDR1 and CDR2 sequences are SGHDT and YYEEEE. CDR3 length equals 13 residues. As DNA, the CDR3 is TGTGCCAGCAGCTTTGACAGGGCTCGTGGCTACACCTTC. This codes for CASSFDRARGYTF. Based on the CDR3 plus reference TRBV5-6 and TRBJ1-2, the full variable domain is DAGVTQSPTHLIKTRGQQVTLRCSPKSGHDTVSWYQQALGQGPQFIFQYYEEEERQRGNFPDRFSGHQFPNYSSELNVNALLLGDSALYLCASSFDRARGYTFGSGTRLTVV.

CDR3 sequence reads: CASSQDRGTGRPYGYTF. The CDR3 DNA follows: TGCGCCAGCAGCCAAGATCGCGGGACAGGGCGTCCCTATGGCTACACCTTC. The gene calls are TRBV4-3 and TRBJ1-2; 9 positions agree with TRBD1. The CDR3 consists of 17 residues. CDR1 is LGHNA, CDR2 YSLEER, per germline. V dropped 0 bases and J dropped 4; count of bases not matched to a gene: 9.

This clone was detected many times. The CDR3 coding sequence is TGTGCCAGCAGTGGCCGAGACCAAGAGACCCAGTACTTC. It yields the protein CASSGRDQETQYF. V usage is TRBV2 and J usage is TRBJ2-5; D is uncertain. This CDR3 contains 13 residues. The V gene's germline CDR1 is SNHLY and CDR2 FYNNEI. Trimming cost V 4 bases and J 0 bases, with 6 bases left between them.

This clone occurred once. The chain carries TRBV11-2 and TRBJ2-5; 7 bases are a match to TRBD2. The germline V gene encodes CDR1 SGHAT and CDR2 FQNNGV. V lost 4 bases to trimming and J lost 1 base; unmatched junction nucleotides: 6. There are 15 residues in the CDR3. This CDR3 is CASSSQGGGQETQYF. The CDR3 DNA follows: TGTGCCAGCAGCTCCCAGGGCGGGGGCCAAGAGACCCAGTACTTC.

In DNA, the CDR3 is TGTGCCAGCAGCGTCGGTTGGAGAAATCAGCCCCAGCATTTT. Amino acid sequence: CASSVGWRNQPQHF. V is TRBV9 and J is TRBJ1-5; D is ambiguous. Germline V lookup: CDR1 SGDLS, CDR2 YYNGEE. This CDR3 region has 14 residues. V was shortened by 2 bases and J by 4 bases, with 10 bases between the two germline ends.